These T cell receptor beta chains were read from a single sample in a study of blood T cell repertoires in COVID-19. Clones were sequenced by immunoSEQ multiplex PCR, and TCRdb holds only the in-frame ones, with some missing. The table lists more than 95,000 clones, about 75% of them singletons. Sequencing was performed on peripheral blood. The receptor source for this set is an older woman with acute or convalescent COVID-19. CDR3s include the opening cysteine and the closing phenylalanine or tryptophan.

v_call	j_call	cdr3_length	cdr3_aa
TRBV4-2	TRBJ2-3	15	CASSGLGADTDTQYF
TRBV2	TRBJ1-2	15	CASSDTPGTGDGYTF
TRBV19	TRBJ2-1	18	CASSRGLLAVSSYNEQFF
TRBV5-4	TRBJ2-2	14	CASSKQRETGELFF
TRBV5-1	TRBJ1-1	13	CASSVDINTEAFF
TRBV28	TRBJ2-7	16	CASSSRRRDRAYEQYF
TRBV9	TRBJ2-3	17	CASSAQKRGSGTDTQYF
TRBV24-1	TRBJ2-3	16	CATSDGVGGQTDTQYF
TRBV24-1	TRBJ2-3	13	CATSDSWRDTQYF
TRBV2	TRBJ1-2	14	CASVGTARGYGYTF
TRBV7-8	TRBJ1-2	13	CASSAGLYLSYTF
TRBV4-3	TRBJ2-1	15	CASSQEITTGRGLFF
TRBV13	TRBJ2-1	13	CASSLGRHNEQFF
TRBV5-1	TRBJ1-1	14	CASSLAAGRTEAFF
TRBV9	TRBJ2-3	15	CASSVAGRGTDTQYF
TRBV5-1	TRBJ2-3	13	CASSTGGADTQYF
TRBV10-2	TRBJ2-2	16	CASSGLAGTNTGELFF
TRBV7-8	TRBJ2-1	13	CATRLAGGNEQFF
TRBV5-5	TRBJ1-3	16	CASSLAPGGSGNTIYF
TRBV5-5	TRBJ2-7	17	CASSLTSSGGLSYEQYF
TRBV5-1	TRBJ1-1	13	CASREVANTEAFF
TRBV30	TRBJ1-6	15	CAWSTSGTGRSPLHF
TRBV7-2	TRBJ2-7	14	CASSLEGDSYEQYF
TRBV5-1	TRBJ2-2	16	CASSGDGQGFTGELFF
TRBV29-1	TRBJ2-1	15	CSVAKDRGPYNEQFF
TRBV4-1	TRBJ2-5	15	CASSRYSGGEETQYF
TRBV29-1	TRBJ1-2	13	CSARGQTNYGYTF
TRBV2	TRBJ1-1	13	CASTLSGLAEAFF
TRBV3-1/TRBV3-2	TRBJ2-5	15	CASVSWAGGPETQYF
TRBV9	TRBJ2-1	14	CASSVSGGGNEQFF
TRBV7-9	TRBJ1-2	16	CASSPNLRDITYGYTF
TRBV2	TRBJ2-1	15	CASSEGSGGADEQFF
TRBV19	TRBJ2-1	15	CASGPGTVSYNEQFF
TRBV21-1	TRBJ2-5	15	CASSRTSGAKETQYF
TRBV30	TRBJ1-3	15	CAWSVQGLGGNTIYF
TRBV27	TRBJ1-2	15	CASSPTQGAPNGYTF
TRBV6-2/TRBV6-3	TRBJ1-5	18	CASSPSGQPRYSNQPQHF
TRBV5-5	TRBJ2-3	12	CASSLVLHTQYF
TRBV3-1/TRBV3-2	TRBJ1-2	13	CASSPQGRRGYTF
TRBV6-5	TRBJ2-7	12	CASRSDTYEQYF
TRBV7-2	TRBJ2-5	14	CASSLRRGQETQYF
TRBV5-1	TRBJ2-5	17	CASSLYGREGPQETQYF
TRBV19	TRBJ2-1	18	CASSIRQGSLGYYNEQFF
TRBV3-1/TRBV3-2	TRBJ2-3	12	CASSLRADTQYF
TRBV5-8	TRBJ2-4	14	CASSLAGAKNIQYF
TRBV29-1	TRBJ1-4	13	CSVEPANGGKLFF
TRBV6-5	TRBJ1-2	15	CASSSRQGGNYGYTF
TRBV4-1	TRBJ1-2	15	CASSRPLGANYGYTF
TRBV6-5	TRBJ2-2	15	CASSYTRLNTGELFF
TRBV12-5	TRBJ2-7	15	CASGLVMAGAYEQYF
TRBV7-9	TRBJ2-3	15	CASKLTGGSTDTQYF
TRBV20-1	TRBJ2-2	15	CSASFGLANTGELFF
TRBV3-1/TRBV3-2	TRBJ1-5	20	CASSQDTPGLTLYSNQPQHF
TRBV5-4	TRBJ2-7	17	CASSFRIGALGPYEQYF